Listed here are 19 T cell receptor beta chains from one sample, sequenced in a study of early T cells in non-severe SARS-CoV-2 infection. TCRdb independently ran MiXCR on the 5' RACE reads; one entry per CDR3 protein. The table lists around 60,000 distinct CDR3 sequences, about 13% of them singletons, with approximately 10% in the top ten. Sequenced material: whole blood. Source of these receptors: an adult who was a healthcare worker with PCR-confirmed SARS-CoV-2 infection or an uninfected control (not recorded which).

This clonotype was counted a few times. The chain is built from TRBV10-3 and TRBJ2-7, with D maybe TRBD1 (5 bases). This CDR3 is built from 14 residues. CDR1 and CDR2 (germline): ENHRY, SYGVKD. Trimming took 4 bases from V and 5 from J, leaving 15 bases between them. This CDR3 reads CAISAGDRRNEQYF. CDR3 nucleotides: TGTGCCATCAGTGCAGGAGACAGAAGGAACGAGCAGTACTTC.

This clonotype showed up just a few times. This sequence joins TRBV29-1 and TRBJ1-2; maybe TRBD1 (5 bases). This CDR3 has 11 amino acids. V lost 4 bases to trimming and J lost 2 bases, with 5 bases between them. Germline lookup yields CDR1 SQVTM and CDR2 ANQGSEA. CDR3 loop: CSVGQNYGYTF. The CDR3 nucleotides are TGCAGCGTTGGACAGAACTATGGCTACACCTTC.

This clonotype has only a few counts. CDR3 loop: CASSFSGTDYEQYF. Written as DNA, the CDR3 is TGTGCCAGCAGCTTCTCCGGGACGGATTACGAGCAGTACTTC. This chain connects TRBV5-5 to TRBJ2-7; D is possibly TRBD1 or TRBD2 (5 bases each). The V and J ends lost 2 bases and 4 bases respectively, with 13 bases between them. The CDR3 is 14 residues long. Germline CDR1 SGHKS, CDR2 YYEKEE (reference sequence).

The chain joins TRBV7-2 to TRBJ1-1, with D unresolved. Trimming removed 1 base from V and 4 bases from J, with 13 bases in between. The CDR3 contains 15 residues. Germline V gene data show CDR1 as SGHTA and CDR2 as FQGNSA. The CDR3 DNA sequence: TGTGCCAGCAGCTTAGGTACCCTTTTTCGCACTGAAGCTTTCTTT. This sequence encodes CASSLGTLFRTEAFF.

This clonotype was observed at least ten times. The chain recombines TRBV14 with TRBJ1-2, with 7 bases that match TRBD1. CDR3 length equals 15 residues. Germline CDR1 reads SGHDN; CDR2 reads FVKESK. Trimming at V came to 0 bases and at J to 4 bases, leaving 5 bases not matched to a gene. Here the CDR3 DNA reads TGTGCCAGCAGCCAAGAGAGGACAGGCCCCTATGGCTACACCTTC. It encodes CASSQERTGPYGYTF.

The sample holds many counts of this clonotype. The gene calls are TRBV6-5 and TRBJ2-3; no firm D call. This CDR3 is built from 15 residues. CDR1 is MNHEY, CDR2 SVGAGI, per germline. Trimming left V 6 bases short and J 0 bases short, with 13 bases between. As DNA, the CDR3 is TGTGCCAGCAGAACCCGACGGCTGAGCACAGATACGCAGTATTTT. This translates into CASRTRRLSTDTQYF.

The sample holds many counts of this clonotype. The chain has TRBV7-6 and TRBJ2-1; TRBD2 agrees at 10 bases. This CDR3 is built from 20 residues. The V gene's germline CDR1 is SGHVS and CDR2 FNYEAQ. The V and J ends lost 1 base and 0 bases, in that order; junction bases with no gene match: 12. The CDR3 here is CASSLEPPTSGASSYNEQFF. In DNA, the CDR3 is TGTGCCAGCAGCTTAGAACCCCCAACTAGCGGGGCATCCTCCTACAATGAGCAGTTCTTC.

This clonotype has at least ten counts. The V gene is TRBV9, the J gene TRBJ1-2, with TRBD1 matching 7 bases. The length of the CDR3 is 17 residues. V was clipped by 4 bases and J by 2 bases; unmatched bases: 14. Germline-derived CDR1 and CDR2 are SGDLS and YYNGEE. CDR3 in amino acids: CASSPNDGEGANYGYTF. For the CDR3, the DNA is TGTGCCAGCAGCCCGAATGATGGGGAGGGGGCGAACTATGGCTACACCTTC.

This clonotype was observed a handful of times. The chain joins TRBV4-1 to TRBJ1-6; D is perhaps TRBD1 (5 bases). Per germline, CDR1 MGHRA and CDR2 YSYEKL. This CDR3 has 15 residues. Trimming pared 7 bases from V and 11 bases from J, leaving 21 bases between. The CDR3 region has the DNA TGCGCCAGCACCCGAACCGGGACGAGGGGAACACCCCTCCACTTT. As protein: CASTRTGTRGTPLHF.

This chain connects TRBV7-6 to TRBJ2-3; TRBD2 matches 8 bases. Germline CDR1 is SGHVS and CDR2 is FNYEAQ. The CDR3 loop spans 16 amino acids. The J segment lost 0 bases and the V segment lost 5 bases, leaving 7 bases of the junction unmatched. Here the CDR3 DNA reads TGTGCCAGCAGCCTTAGGGTAGCGGGAAGCACAGATACGCAGTATTTT. Amino acids: CASSLRVAGSTDTQYF.

This clonotype was seen at least ten times. This chain joins TRBV19 and TRBJ2-1; D call uncertain. Trimming took 4 bases from V and 6 from J, leaving 10 bases between them. This CDR3 comprises 13 residues. Germline V gene data show CDR1 as LNHDA and CDR2 as SQIVND (reference sequence). The DNA for the CDR3 is TGTGCCAGTAGTAGGTCCAGGCCCAATGAGCAGTTCTTC. Translating gives CASSRSRPNEQFF. The complete variable domain, with remaining parts taken from reference TRBV19 and TRBJ2-1, reads DGGITQSPKYLFRKEGQNVTLSCEQNLNHDAMYWYRQDPGQGLRLIYYSQIVNDFQKGDIAEGYSVSREKKESFPLTVTSAQKNPTAFYLCASSRSRPNEQFFGPGTRLTVL.

Ten or more counts support this clonotype. The chain is built from TRBV7-9 and TRBJ2-1, with TRBD2 matching over 7 bases. The CDR3 totals 16 residues. V was pared by 5 bases and J by 0 bases, with 7 bases of the junction left unmatched. Germline V gene data show CDR1 as SEHNR and CDR2 as FQNEAQ (reference sequence). This CDR3 is CASSPERGRSYNEQFF. CDR3 nucleotides: TGTGCCAGCAGCCCCGAGCGGGGTCGCTCCTACAATGAGCAGTTCTTC.

In its sample, this clonotype was seen a few times. The chain recombines TRBV5-1 with TRBJ1-1; 7 nucleotides line up with TRBD1. Germline V gene lookup returns CDR1 SGHRS and CDR2 YFSETQ. Trimming cost V 4 bases and J 0 bases; bases outside gene matches: 9. The CDR3 consists of 16 residues. CDR3 DNA: TGCGCCAGCAGCGCGGGACAGAGTATTATGAACACTGAAGCTTTCTTT. This translates into CASSAGQSIMNTEAFF.

This clonotype has more than one count but fewer than ten. J is TRBJ2-3 and V is TRBV5-6, with 7 bases lining up with TRBD1. The CDR3 length is 15 residues. In germline, CDR1 is SGHDT, CDR2 YYEEEE. Trimming at V came to 4 bases and at J to 1 base, leaving 6 bases not matched to a gene. The CDR3 loop is CASSLEGQGTDTQYF. The CDR3 nucleotides read TGTGCCAGCAGCCTCGAAGGACAGGGCACAGATACGCAGTATTTT. Variable domain in full (rest from reference TRBV5-6 and TRBJ2-3): DAGVTQSPTHLIKTRGQQVTLRCSPKSGHDTVSWYQQALGQGPQFIFQYYEEEERQRGNFPDRFSGHQFPNYSSELNVNALLLGDSALYLCASSLEGQGTDTQYFGPGTRLTVL.

This clonotype has a handful of counts. This chain connects TRBV5-1 to TRBJ2-3, with D uncertain. Germline V gives CDR1 SGHRS, CDR2 YFSETQ. The CDR3 loop spans 14 amino acids. Trimming took off 0 bases at V and 0 bases at J, with 5 bases between the two ends. This CDR3 reads CASSLGASTDTQYF. The CDR3 DNA is TGCGCCAGCAGCTTGGGAGCGAGCACAGATACGCAGTATTTT.

This clonotype has ten or more counts. The V and J genes are TRBV14 and TRBJ2-5; perhaps D is TRBD1 or TRBD2 (5 bases each). V was clipped by 0 bases and J by 5 bases, with 16 bases between them. Germline V CDR1 and CDR2: SGHDN, FVKESK. This CDR3 has 16 residues. The CDR3 reads CASSQDRSGPRETQYF. CDR3 bases: TGTGCCAGCAGCCAAGATCGGTCGGGGCCGCGGGAGACCCAGTACTTC.

This clonotype occurred many times. The genes are TRBV9 and TRBJ1-3; perhaps TRBD1 as D (6 bases). Germline V gives CDR1 SGDLS, CDR2 YYNGEE. Between the trimmed V and J ends, which lost 4 bases and 4 bases, there was a span of 12 bases. This CDR3 has 14 residues. CDR3 region: CASSFTGPGNTIYF. For the CDR3, the DNA is TGTGCCAGCAGCTTTACAGGGCCCGGAAACACCATATATTTT.

A few counts support this clonotype. The V and J genes are TRBV6-6 and TRBJ2-1; possible D gene TRBD2, 6 bases. V was clipped by 2 bases and J by 5 bases, with 13 bases between them. Germline V gene lookup returns CDR1 MNHNY and CDR2 SVGAGI (reference sequence). The CDR3 consists of 15 residues. CDR3 amino acids: CASSYVGSGNNEQFF. The CDR3 nucleotides read TGTGCCAGCAGTTACGTGGGTAGCGGTAACAATGAGCAGTTCTTC.

This clonotype was recorded a few times. This chain uses TRBV7-2 with TRBJ2-1; D is possibly TRBD1 (5 bases). Germline CDR1 and CDR2: SGHTA and FQGNSA. V was clipped by 2 bases and J by 8 bases, with 19 bases between them. This CDR3 region has 16 residues. CDR3 nucleotide sequence: TGTGCCAGCAGCTTAAGTCGCCAGGGAAGGAGAGATGAGCAGTTCTTC. Amino acid sequence: CASSLSRQGRRDEQFF.